The 30 T cell receptor beta chains given below trace back to one sample, sequenced in a study of shared clonotypes between healthy human individuals. Generated by immunoSEQ multiplex PCR, the TCRdb table keeps only in-frame clones and is missing some. In the table there are 950,000 to 1,300,000 clones, about 75% of which are singletons. Sequencing was carried out using memory CD4+ T cells sorted from blood. The subset: CD45RA-negative fraction. These receptors all stem from a man younger than 35 in good health.

The V call is TRBV7-9, the J call TRBJ1-2, with 12 bases aligning to TRBD1. The J segment lost 5 bases and the V segment lost 5 bases, leaving 12 bases of the junction unmatched. The CDR3 length is 17 residues. CDR1 is SEHNR and CDR2 is FQNEAQ in the germline V gene (reference sequence). The CDR3 sequence is CASSPLRDRGPEYGYTF. CDR3 in DNA: TGTGCCAGCAGCCCCCTCCGGGACAGGGGGCCGGAGTATGGCTACACCTTC.

Concerning this clone itself: Relative to the germline gene, one junction end is altered; a read error may explain this. The rearrangement uses TRBV5-4 and TRBJ1-4; no definite D call. CDR3 length equals 15 residues. The V gene's germline CDR1 is SGHNT and CDR2 YYREEE (reference sequence). The DNA of the CDR3 is TGTACCAGCAGCATAGACCCGACGGGGAATGAAAAACTGTTTTTT. It is translated as CTSSIDPTGNEKLFF.

The V call is TRBV10-2, the J call TRBJ1-5, with D tentatively TRBD1 (5 bases). The germline CDR1 and CDR2 sequences are WSHSY and SAAADI. Trimming took off 11 bases at V and 0 bases at J, with 11 bases between the two ends. This CDR3 spans 13 amino acids. The CDR3 DNA follows: TGCGCCGCAAGACAGAATAGCAATCAGCCCCAGCATTTT. Protein: CAARQNSNQPQHF.

This clone was observed a few times. The rearrangement links TRBV4-3 to TRBJ2-5; 12 bases are shared with TRBD1. Germline CDR1 LGHNA, CDR2 YSLEER. Trimming removed 6 bases from V and 5 bases from J; junction bases left unmatched: 4. The CDR3 has 14 residues. The CDR3 nucleotides read TGCGCCAGCAGTACCGGGACAGGGGGCGAGACCCAGTACTTC. Translated, it gives CASSTGTGGETQYF.

CDR3 loop: CASEQDLAKNIQYF. The CDR3 DNA sequence: TGTGCCAGCGAACAGGATCTAGCCAAAAACATTCAGTACTTC. This chain connects TRBV6-6 to TRBJ2-4; a weak D match, TRBD1 (5 bases). The germline CDR1 and CDR2 sequences are MNHNY and SVGAGI (reference sequence). V lost 8 bases and J lost 0, with 11 bases in between. CDR3 length: 14 residues.

V is TRBV10-1 and J is TRBJ1-2, with D possibly TRBD1 on 6 matching bases. V was cut by 3 bases and J by 9 bases, with 8 bases left in between. CDR1 is WNHNN, CDR2 SYGVQD, per germline (reference sequence). The CDR3 consists of 11 residues. CDR3 sequence: CASSDGGRYTF. The DNA of the CDR3 is TGCGCCAGCAGTGATGGGGGGCGCTACACCTTC.

This clone was observed a handful of times. Other DNA sequences in this sample translate to the same CDR3. The genes are TRBV5-1 and TRBJ1-1; possible D gene TRBD1, 5 bases. Germline V lookup: CDR1 SGHRS, CDR2 YFSETQ. The ends were cut back, 0 bases at V and 1 base at J, with 10 bases in the middle. The CDR3 length is 15 residues. This CDR3 is CASSLGGARNTEAFF. The CDR3, as DNA: TGCGCCAGCAGCTTGGGAGGGGCACGGAACACTGAAGCTTTCTTT.

This sequence joins TRBV29-1 and TRBJ2-7; 12 nucleotides match TRBD1. The CDR3 consists of 15 residues. V lost 7 bases, J lost 2 bases, and 9 bases stayed unmatched. From germline, CDR1 is SQVTM and CDR2 ANQGSEA. This CDR3 reads CSGMTGTGGTYEQYF. The CDR3, as DNA: TGCAGCGGTATGACCGGGACAGGGGGCACCTACGAGCAGTACTTC.

This CDR3 reads CASSAGYDEQYF. The CDR3 coding sequence is TGTGCCAGCAGTGCAGGGTATGACGAGCAGTACTTC. The chain is built from TRBV2 and TRBJ2-7; D possibly corresponds to TRBD1 (5 bases). This CDR3 region has 12 residues. V lost 4 bases and J lost 5, with 9 bases in between. Germline CDR1 and CDR2: SNHLY and FYNNEI.

This chain uses TRBV5-1 with TRBJ2-3; D is unclear. Germline values: CDR1 SGHRS, CDR2 YFSETQ. The V end lost 4 bases, the J end lost 1 base, and 10 bases lay between the germline ends. The CDR3 covers 14 residues. The DNA for the CDR3 is TGCGCCAGCAGCCCGAGTACAGGCACAGATACGCAGTATTTT. Translated: CASSPSTGTDTQYF.

The chain recombines TRBV6-6 with TRBJ2-7; a weak D match, TRBD2 (7 bases). CDR1 is MNHNY, CDR2 SVGAGI, per germline (reference sequence). The CDR3 has 15 residues. V lost 4 bases and J lost 2, with 15 bases in between. CDR3 loop: CASSSDLGGPYEQYF. In DNA, the CDR3 is TGTGCCAGCAGTTCCGACCTGGGGGGGCCCTACGAGCAGTACTTC.

As concerns this clone: Other DNA sequences in the same sample also yield this CDR3. J is TRBJ2-5 and V is TRBV29-1; D gene unclear. Trimming shortened V by 6 bases and J by 2 bases, and 13 bases separated the two germline ends. The germline CDR1 and CDR2 sequences are SQVTM and ANQGSEA. The CDR3 is 13 amino acids. The CDR3 bases are TGCAGCGTCCAAGGGCGGCTACAAGAGACCCAGTACTTC. Encoded protein: CSVQGRLQETQYF.

This sequence joins TRBV10-3 and TRBJ2-1; TRBD2 aligns across 12 bases. The V gene's germline CDR1 is ENHRY and CDR2 SYGVKD. This CDR3 contains 17 residues. The junction had 7 bases not matched to a gene; V was cut back by 6 bases and J by 1 base. This CDR3 is CAISLTSGSPSYNEQFF. The CDR3 bases are TGTGCCATCAGCCTGACTAGCGGGAGCCCATCCTACAATGAGCAGTTCTTC.

V is TRBV25-1 and J is TRBJ1-6; TRBD1 matches 11 bases. The CDR3 contains 14 residues. The ends lost 5 bases at V and 9 bases at J; junction bases unmatched: 3. Germline loops: CDR1 MGHDK, CDR2 SYGVNS. For the CDR3, the DNA is TGTGCCAGCAGTCGTGGGACAGGGGGTTCACCCCTCCACTTT. Its protein is CASSRGTGGSPLHF.

This sequence joins TRBV28 and TRBJ1-5, with D unresolved. The ends were cut back, 3 bases at V and 6 bases at J, with 12 bases in the middle. Germline assignment: CDR1 MDHEN and CDR2 SYDVKM. CDR3 length: 14 amino acids. The CDR3 protein is CASSLVADGQPQHF. Written as DNA, the CDR3 is TGTGCCAGCAGTTTGGTAGCAGACGGTCAGCCCCAGCATTTT.

The chain links TRBV6-5 to TRBJ2-1; 14 bases map to TRBD2. V shed 6 bases and J 7 bases; nucleotides not matched to a gene: 2. Looked up from germline, CDR1 is MNHEY and CDR2 is SVGAGI. This CDR3 comprises 14 residues. As DNA, the CDR3 is TGTGCCAGCAGGCGGACTAGCGGGAGGAATGAGCAGTTCTTC. It yields the protein CASRRTSGRNEQFF.

The V and J genes are TRBV5-1 and TRBJ1-1; tentatively, D is TRBD1 (5 bases). The CDR3 is 14 amino acids. Germline CDR1 SGHRS, CDR2 YFSETQ. V lost 0 bases to trimming and J lost 3 bases, with 9 bases between them. The CDR3 region is CASSLGTHYTEAFF. CDR3 DNA: TGCGCCAGCAGCTTGGGGACACACTACACTGAAGCTTTCTTT.

The chain combines TRBV27 with TRBJ2-3, with D possibly matching TRBD2 (7 bases). The CDR3 consists of 17 residues. Trimming left V 4 bases short and J 0 bases short, with 17 bases between. Germline CDR1 MNHEY, CDR2 SMNVEV (reference sequence). The CDR3: CASSSSSGGASTDTQYF. Here the CDR3 DNA reads TGTGCCAGCAGTTCATCTTCTGGGGGGGCTAGCACAGATACGCAGTATTTT.

The V gene is TRBV19, the J gene TRBJ2-3; 9 bases are shared with TRBD2. The CDR3 contains 16 residues. Germline CDR1 LNHDA, CDR2 SQIVND (reference sequence). V lost 6 bases, J lost 3 bases, and 10 bases stayed unmatched. This CDR3 is CASRASGELKTDTQYF. DNA of the CDR3: TGTGCCAGTAGGGCTAGCGGGGAATTAAAGACAGATACGCAGTATTTT. The full variable domain, rest sourced from reference TRBV19 and TRBJ2-3, is DGGITQSPKYLFRKEGQNVTLSCEQNLNHDAMYWYRQDPGQGLRLIYYSQIVNDFQKGDIAEGYSVSREKKESFPLTVTSAQKNPTAFYLCASRASGELKTDTQYFGPGTRLTVL.

The genes are TRBV5-1 and TRBJ2-7; 12 bases align to TRBD1. The V segment lost 7 bases and the J segment 6 bases; nucleotides outside the gene matches: 17. The CDR3 runs to 17 residues. Germline lookup yields CDR1 SGHRS and CDR2 YFSETQ. The CDR3 nucleotides are TGCGCCAGCTCCGGGACAGGGGGCCGGAGTGGGACGGGCGAGCAGTACTTC. Encoded protein: CASSGTGGRSGTGEQYF.

The genes are TRBV5-1 and TRBJ2-2, with TRBD2 matching 11 bases. The V gene's germline CDR1 is SGHRS and CDR2 YFSETQ. CDR3 length: 15 residues. Trimming at V came to 6 bases and at J to 6 bases, leaving 7 bases not matched to a gene. The CDR3 protein is CASTHTSGSPGELFF. As DNA, the CDR3 is TGCGCCAGCACTCACACTAGCGGGAGTCCCGGGGAGCTGTTTTTT.

The gene calls are TRBV19 and TRBJ2-1; possibly TRBD1 or TRBD2 for D (6 bases each). In germline, CDR1 is LNHDA, CDR2 SQIVND (reference sequence). This CDR3 is built from 14 residues. V lost 7 bases and J 3 bases, leaving 13 bases between the germline ends. DNA for the CDR3: TGTGCCAGTAAGGGGGAGGCCCTCTACAATGAGCAGTTCTTC. Translating it yields CASKGEALYNEQFF.

For this clone: This specimen includes other DNA sequences encoding the same CDR3. The chain has TRBV7-2 and TRBJ2-7; 8 bases are shared with TRBD1. The V segment lost 10 bases and the J segment 5 bases; nucleotides outside the gene matches: 7. The germline CDR1 and CDR2 sequences are SGHTA and FQGNSA. The CDR3 has 12 residues. DNA for the CDR3: TGTGCCACCCGACAGGGGAGGAACGAGCAGTACTTC. Translating gives CATRQGRNEQYF. The whole variable domain, remainder taken from reference TRBV7-2 and TRBJ2-7, is GAGVSQSPSNKVTEKGKDVELRCDPISGHTALYWYRQSLGQGLEFLIYFQGNSAPDKSGLPSDRFSAERTGGSVSTLTIQRTQQEDSAVYLCATRQGRNEQYFGPGTRLTVT.

To note about this clone: With a far larger clone one base away, a read error is the likely cause. The sample has other DNA sequences that encode this CDR3 too. This chain joins TRBV5-8 and TRBJ2-3; D not resolved. Germline CDR1 SGHTS, CDR2 YDEGEE. V was cut by 2 bases and J by 2 bases, with 0 bases left in between. The CDR3 spans 11 residues. CDR3 in amino acids: CASSFTDTQYF. DNA for the CDR3: TGTGCCAGCAGCTTCACAGATACGCAGTATTTT.

This clone was recorded a few times. The junction and the germline gene differ at one end; a read error may be behind it. CDR3 protein: CASSSGRSTDTQYF. The CDR3, as DNA: TGTGCTAGCAGTTCGGGACGAAGCACAGATACGCAGTATTTT. V is TRBV7-7 and J is TRBJ2-3, with D perhaps assigned TRBD1 or TRBD2 (5 bases each). Germline V gene data show CDR1 as SSHAT and CDR2 as FNYEAQ (reference sequence). The CDR3 is made up of 14 amino acids.

The chain is built from TRBV4-1 and TRBJ2-7; possibly TRBD1 or TRBD2 for D (5 bases each). This CDR3 has 16 amino acids. Germline V gives CDR1 MGHRA, CDR2 YSYEKL. The germline V and J ends were trimmed by 1 base and 4 bases, with 17 bases remaining between them. CDR3 region: CASSQGSGGPPYEQYF. The CDR3 DNA follows: TGCGCCAGCAGCCAAGGATCTGGGGGACCCCCTTACGAGCAGTACTTC.

This clone was seen just once. The rearrangement uses TRBV4-3 and TRBJ2-2; D possibly matches TRBD1 or TRBD2 (5 bases each). Deletions cut 4 bases from V and 1 base from J, with 10 bases between. This CDR3 has 15 amino acids. The germline gives CDR1 LGHNA, CDR2 YSLEER. The CDR3 loop is CASSPGRMNTGELFF. CDR3 in DNA: TGCGCCAGCAGCCCGGGACGGATGAACACCGGGGAGCTGTTTTTT.

V is TRBV5-1 and J is TRBJ2-1; D remains unclear. CDR1 is SGHRS and CDR2 is YFSETQ in the germline V gene. CDR3 length: 13 amino acids. V shed 2 bases and J shed 4 bases, with 7 bases lying between them. As DNA, the CDR3 is TGCGCCAGCAGCTTTCTAGATTACAATGAGCAGTTCTTC. It codes for CASSFLDYNEQFF.

Of note for this clone: The same CDR3 arises from other DNA sequences in this sample as well. This rearrangement joins TRBV10-3 to TRBJ2-7; no clear D gene. V was shortened by 0 bases and J by 0 bases, with 3 bases between the two germline ends. The germline CDR1 and CDR2 sequences are ENHRY and SYGVKD. This CDR3 comprises 13 residues. CDR3 bases: TGTGCCATCAGTGAGTCTTTCTCCTACGAGCAGTACTTC. Translated, it gives CAISESFSYEQYF.

The chain employs TRBV6-1 and TRBJ2-1; D is uncertain. From germline, CDR1 is MNHNS and CDR2 SASEGT. The CDR3 has 13 amino acids. V was shortened by 1 base and J by 13 bases, with 14 bases between the two germline ends. The CDR3 spells CASSEGPVRHQFF. For the CDR3, the DNA is TGTGCCAGCAGTGAAGGCCCGGTGCGCCACCAGTTCTTC.